The 32 T cell receptor beta chains given below trace back to one sample, sequenced in a study of early T cells in non-severe SARS-CoV-2 infection. TCRdb re-derived calls from the 5' RACE reads in MiXCR, one entry per CDR3 protein. The repertoire consists of about 30,000 distinct CDR3 sequences, with less than 7.5% occurring once and the leading ten covering 5.8%. The sequencing sample was made of whole blood. These receptors came from an adult who was a healthcare worker with PCR-confirmed SARS-CoV-2 infection or an uninfected control (not recorded which).

This clonotype was seen ten or more times. The chain has TRBV7-6 and TRBJ2-2; no clear D gene. Germline V CDR1 and CDR2: SGHVS, FNYEAQ. Trimming pared 2 bases from V and 5 bases from J, leaving 3 bases between. This CDR3 spans 12 amino acids. The CDR3 reads CASSLRTGELFF. CDR3 coding DNA: TGTGCCAGCAGCTTACGGACCGGGGAGCTGTTTTTT. The variable domain in full, with the rest retrieved from reference TRBV7-6 and TRBJ2-2, is GAGVSQSPRYKVTKRGQDVALRCDPISGHVSLYWYRQALGQGPEFLTYFNYEAQQDKSGLPNDRFSAERPEGSISTLTIQRTEQRDSAMYRCASSLRTGELFFGEGSRLTVL.

This clonotype was observed at least ten times. The chain is built from TRBV7-9 and TRBJ2-3; the match to TRBD2 covers 8 bases. V was clipped by 1 base and J by 4 bases; unmatched bases: 4. The CDR3 is 15 residues long. Germline CDR1 reads SEHNR; CDR2 reads FQNEAQ (reference sequence). CDR3 sequence (DNA): TGTGCCAGCAGCTTAGTGCGGGGGGCGGCAGATACGCAGTATTTT. The encoded protein is CASSLVRGAADTQYF.

This clonotype was recorded many times. This chain connects TRBV12-3 or TRBV12-4 to TRBJ1-2, with D unresolved. This CDR3 region has 14 residues. Trimming stripped 3 bases from V and 4 bases from J, with 12 bases between. Here the CDR3 DNA reads TGTGCCAGCAGTTTGGACGGCCCTCTCTATGGCTACACCTTC. This translates into CASSLDGPLYGYTF.

The chain recombines TRBV7-9 with TRBJ2-3, with 7 bases matching TRBD2. CDR3 length: 14 amino acids. J was trimmed by 8 bases and V by 4 bases; bases with no gene match: 9. Germline V gives CDR1 SEHNR, CDR2 FQNEAQ (reference sequence). The CDR3 reads CASSSIGRAITQYF. The CDR3 region has the DNA TGTGCCAGCAGCTCAATAGGGAGGGCCATTACGCAGTATTTT.

This clonotype was seen repeatedly, ten times or more. V and J are TRBV7-3 and TRBJ2-1; D possibly corresponds to TRBD2 (6 bases). The CDR3 is made up of 16 amino acids. Trimming removed 5 bases from V and 5 bases from J, with 19 bases in between. Germline V gene data show CDR1 as SGHTA and CDR2 as FQGTGA. CDR3 nucleotide sequence: TGTGCCAGCAGCCTGAAGCCCCGGGGGACCAACAATGAGCAGTTCTTC. As protein: CASSLKPRGTNNEQFF.

This clonotype showed up many times. This chain uses TRBV27 with TRBJ1-5; D remains unclear. This CDR3 spans 14 amino acids. The germline CDR1 and CDR2 sequences are MNHEY and SMNVEV (reference sequence). The V and J ends lost 3 bases and 4 bases respectively, with 10 bases between them. CDR3 nucleotide sequence: TGTGCCAGCAGTTTGAGCCGGTGGAATCAGCCCCAGCATTTT. Translation gives CASSLSRWNQPQHF.

This clonotype has at least ten counts. This chain joins TRBV10-1 and TRBJ2-7, with D unresolved. Germline V lookup: CDR1 WNHNN, CDR2 SYGVQD (reference sequence). This CDR3 comprises 13 residues. Trimming took off 0 bases at V and 6 bases at J, with 9 bases between the two ends. CDR3 bases: TGCGCCAGCAGTGAGTCCCTCGTCGGCGAGCAGTACTTC. Protein: CASSESLVGEQYF.

Many counts were recorded for this clonotype. The rearrangement links TRBV7-9 to TRBJ1-2; the match to TRBD1 covers 7 bases. The J segment lost 0 bases and the V segment lost 5 bases, leaving 6 bases of the junction unmatched. The CDR3 extends over 15 amino acids. CDR1 and CDR2 (germline): SEHNR, FQNEAQ (reference sequence). The CDR3 DNA reads as TGTGCCAGCAGCCCAGGACAGGAAGCTAACTATGGCTACACCTTC. It translates to CASSPGQEANYGYTF.

The chain joins TRBV7-9 to TRBJ1-1; D not resolved. The germline gives CDR1 SEHNR, CDR2 FQNEAQ (reference sequence). Trimming took 2 bases from V and 0 from J, leaving 7 bases between them. This CDR3 is 14 amino acids long. CDR3 bases: TGTGCCAGCAGCTTAAGCGGGGTGAACACTGAAGCTTTCTTT. Translated: CASSLSGVNTEAFF.

The chain combines TRBV28 with TRBJ1-2; D perhaps matches TRBD1 (6 bases). The CDR3 extends over 13 amino acids. Germline V gene data show CDR1 as MDHEN and CDR2 as SYDVKM. Trimming stripped 2 bases from V and 8 bases from J, with 12 bases between. The CDR3 DNA reads as TGTGCCAGCAGTTTAGTGGGGGCGTCGGGCTACACCTTC. As protein: CASSLVGASGYTF.

The V call is TRBV2, the J call TRBJ1-4; possible D gene TRBD1, 5 bases. The germline V gene encodes CDR1 SNHLY and CDR2 FYNNEI. CDR3 length: 14 amino acids. V dropped 7 bases and J dropped 5 bases, with 14 bases sitting between them. The CDR3 bases are TGTGCCAGCACTCCGCGGCAGGGAAATGAAAAACTGTTTTTT. It is translated as CASTPRQGNEKLFF. The complete variable domain, with remaining parts taken from reference TRBV2 and TRBJ1-4, reads EPEVTQTPSHQVTQMGQEVILRCVPISNHLYFYWYRQILGQKVEFLVSFYNNEISEKSEIFDDQFSVERPDGSNFTLKIRSTKLEDSAMYFCASTPRQGNEKLFFGSGTQLSVL.

In its sample, this clonotype was seen many times. The junction does not match germline at one end; this may be a read error. The CDR3 region has the DNA TGTGCCAGCAGCTTAGCGGGTCGACAGACCCGTTTTCGGTTT. Translating it yields CASSLAGRQTRFRF. The chain joins TRBV7-8 to TRBJ1-1; D may be TRBD1 (5 bases). Germline V gives CDR1 SGHVS, CDR2 FQNEAQ. This CDR3 contains 14 residues. Full variable domain (outside the CDR3, taken from reference TRBV7-8 and TRBJ1-1): GAGVSQSPRYKVAKRGQDVALRCDPISGHVSLFWYQQALGQGPEFLTYFQNEAQLDKSGLPSDRFFAERPEGSVSTLKIQRTQQEDSAVYLCASSLAGRQTRFRFGQGTRLTVV.

The J gene is TRBJ1-5, the V gene TRBV7-9, with D hard to call. Trimming pared 1 base from V and 0 bases from J, leaving 22 bases between. The length of the CDR3 is 20 residues. Germline-derived CDR1 and CDR2 are SEHNR and FQNEAQ (reference sequence). The CDR3 loop is CASSLEYRNDFLLSNQPQHF. In DNA, the CDR3 is TGTGCCAGCAGCTTAGAGTACAGAAACGACTTCCTTCTTAGCAATCAGCCCCAGCATTTT.

This clonotype was seen ten or more times. The V call is TRBV14, the J call TRBJ1-6; perhaps TRBD1 as D (5 bases). Per germline, CDR1 SGHDN and CDR2 FVKESK. V was clipped by 4 bases and J by 7 bases, with 14 bases between them. The CDR3 totals 15 residues. CDR3 in DNA: TGTGCCAGCAGCCTTACTACAGGAGGGAATTCACCCCTCCACTTT. Protein sequence: CASSLTTGGNSPLHF.

This clonotype was seen more than once but under ten times. The chain joins TRBV12-3 or TRBV12-4 to TRBJ2-3; tentative D call: TRBD1 (5 bases). This CDR3 has 14 residues. Between the trimmed V and J ends, which lost 3 bases and 8 bases, there was a span of 15 bases. As DNA, the CDR3 is TGTGCCAGCAGTTTGCAGCTACAGGAAGTTACGCAGTATTTT. This sequence encodes CASSLQLQEVTQYF.

This clonotype appeared a few times. V and J are TRBV12-3 or TRBV12-4 and TRBJ1-5; D gene uncertain. The CDR3 length is 14 residues. V lost 7 bases and J 4 bases, leaving 14 bases between the germline ends. The DNA of the CDR3 is TGTGCCAGCACCAAAGTGGCTCCGAATCAGCCCCAGCATTTT. Protein: CASTKVAPNQPQHF.

This clonotype was seen repeatedly, ten times or more. The rearrangement joins TRBV29-1 to TRBJ1-2; TRBD1 is a possible D gene (6 bases). The CDR3 extends over 12 amino acids. CDR1 is SQVTM, CDR2 ANQGSEA, per germline. The ends were cut back, 4 bases at V and 2 bases at J, with 8 bases in the middle. In DNA form, the CDR3 reads TGCAGCGTTGCCGGACAGAACTATGGCTACACCTTC. As protein: CSVAGQNYGYTF.

V is TRBV3-1 and J is TRBJ2-7; 9 bases are a match to TRBD1. Germline lookup yields CDR1 LGHDT and CDR2 YNNKEL (reference sequence). Losses at the gene ends were 4 bases for V and 3 bases for J; bases not matched to a gene: 4. The length of the CDR3 is 14 residues. The CDR3 here is CASSLRDRVYEQYF. Here the CDR3 DNA reads TGTGCCAGCAGCCTCCGGGACAGGGTCTACGAGCAGTACTTC.

The gene calls are TRBV14 and TRBJ2-7; D gene ambiguous. CDR3 length: 11 amino acids. Germline CDR1 reads SGHDN; CDR2 reads FVKESK. The V end was cut by 1 base, the J end by 6 bases, with 4 bases between. The CDR3: CASSQGREQYF. CDR3 DNA sequence: TGTGCCAGCAGCCAAGGACGCGAGCAGTACTTC.

At least ten counts were recorded for this clonotype. This rearrangement joins TRBV19 to TRBJ2-7; weak D call: TRBD1 (6 bases). Germline CDR1 reads LNHDA; CDR2 reads SQIVND (reference sequence). This CDR3 has 13 amino acids. Trimming removed 5 bases from V and 3 bases from J, with 11 bases in between. CDR3 bases: TGTGCCAGTAGTCAAGACAGGTTCTACGAGCAGTACTTC. It is translated as CASSQDRFYEQYF.

This clonotype was counted many times. J is TRBJ2-1 and V is TRBV6-5; D may be TRBD1 or TRBD2 (5 bases each). Germline CDR1 and CDR2: MNHEY and SVGAGI. V gave up 7 bases and J gave up 5 bases, with 15 bases separating them. The CDR3 runs 14 residues. The CDR3 nucleotides are TGTGCCAGCATCGGGACGGGCGCCAACAATGAGCAGTTCTTC. It encodes CASIGTGANNEQFF.

This clonotype has a count of ten or more. This chain links TRBV12-3 or TRBV12-4 with TRBJ2-5, with 7 positions matching TRBD2. V trimming: 6 bases; J trimming: 0 bases; junction bases outside the gene matches: 7. This CDR3 is 15 amino acids long. The CDR3 DNA follows: TGTGCCAGCAGCAATAAGCGGGACTACCAAGAGACCCAGTACTTC. It yields the protein CASSNKRDYQETQYF.

The gene calls are TRBV20-1 and TRBJ2-4; 12 bases fit TRBD2. Germline values: CDR1 DFQATT, CDR2 SNEGSKA (reference sequence). This CDR3 contains 14 residues. J lost 5 bases, V lost 3 bases, and 2 bases had no gene match. The chain's CDR3 is CSASRLAGENIQYF. Written as DNA, the CDR3 is TGCAGTGCTAGCCGACTAGCGGGGGAAAACATTCAGTACTTC.

The chain employs TRBV20-1 and TRBJ2-7; 7 bases map to TRBD2. The CDR3 extends over 14 amino acids. After removal of 3 bases from V and 0 bases from J, the junction contained 5 bases not matched to a gene. The germline CDR1 and CDR2 sequences are DFQATT and SNEGSKA (reference sequence). The CDR3 coding sequence is TGCAGTGCTAGTCTAGCGGCGTCCTCCTACGAGCAGTACTTC. It yields the protein CSASLAASSYEQYF.

This clonotype has at least ten counts. The genes are TRBV3-2 and TRBJ1-1; whether TRBD1, the table's D call, matches the DNA was not checked. TRBV3-2 is an annotated pseudogene. The CDR3 consists of 16 residues. For the CDR3, the DNA is TGTGCCAGCAGCCAACCCGCCAGGCAGGGTAGAACTGAAGCTTTCTTT. Translating it yields CASSQPARQGRTEAFF.

This clonotype was recorded at least ten times. The chain links TRBV5-1 to TRBJ2-7, with D possibly matching TRBD2 (5 bases). The V end lost 3 bases, the J end lost 4 bases, and 11 bases lay between the germline ends. In germline, CDR1 is SGHRS, CDR2 YFSETQ. This CDR3 has 13 residues. The CDR3 is CASSWTYLYEQYF. CDR3 coding DNA: TGCGCCAGCAGCTGGACTTACTTATACGAGCAGTACTTC. The full variable domain, completed using reference TRBV5-1 and TRBJ2-7, is KAGVTQTPRYLIKTRGQQVTLSCSPISGHRSVSWYQQTPGQGLQFLFEYFSETQRNKGNFPGRFSGRQFSNSRSEMNVSTLELGDSALYLCASSWTYLYEQYFGPGTRLTVT.

The J gene is TRBJ2-7, the V gene TRBV12-3 or TRBV12-4; D is possibly TRBD1 or TRBD2 (6 bases each). V was clipped by 3 bases and J by 0 bases, with 12 bases between them. This CDR3 is built from 15 residues. CDR3 sequence (DNA): TGTGCCAGCAGTTTTGTAGGGGGGAACTCCTACGAGCAGTACTTC. This gives the protein CASSFVGGNSYEQYF.

This clonotype has a count of ten or more. The chain combines TRBV29-1 with TRBJ1-5; 8 positions match TRBD1. Germline V gives CDR1 SQVTM, CDR2 ANQGSEA. This CDR3 has 15 amino acids. The junction had 6 bases not matched to a gene; V was cut back by 5 bases and J by 0 bases. CDR3 loop: CSVRDRGYSNQPQHF. In DNA, the CDR3 is TGCAGCGTTAGAGACAGGGGTTATAGCAATCAGCCCCAGCATTTT. Supplemented by reference TRBV29-1 and TRBJ1-5, the full variable domain reads SAVISQKPSRDICQRGTSLTIQCQVDSQVTMMFWYRQQPGQSLTLIATANQGSEATYESGFVIDKFPISRPNLTFSTLTVSNMSPEDSSIYLCSVRDRGYSNQPQHFGDGTRLSIL.

The table lists this clonotype with many counts. The rearrangement links TRBV4-3 to TRBJ2-1; D gene ambiguous. The germline CDR1 and CDR2 sequences are LGHNA and YSLEER. This CDR3 comprises 16 residues. V was trimmed by 0 bases and J by 4 bases, leaving 13 bases between them. The CDR3 bases are TGCGCCAGCAGCCAAGATCCCAATTTGGGATACAATGAGCAGTTCTTC. It codes for CASSQDPNLGYNEQFF.

This clonotype showed up many times. The chain uses TRBV12-3 or TRBV12-4 and TRBJ1-1; maybe TRBD1 (6 bases). V gave up 5 bases and J gave up 6 bases, with 16 bases separating them. The CDR3 loop spans 14 amino acids. The CDR3: CASSDRRRSSEAFF. The CDR3 coding sequence is TGTGCCAGCAGTGACAGGCGACGAAGCTCTGAAGCTTTCTTT.

On this clonotype: This could be a read error, since a much larger clone is one nucleotide away. The chain has TRBV6-6 and TRBJ1-2; D is unclear. The CDR3 is 13 residues long. The V gene's germline CDR1 is MNHNY and CDR2 SVGAGI (reference sequence). CDR3 coding DNA: TGTGCCAGCAGTTCCAAGGCACTCTATGGCTACGCCTTC. Translating it yields CASSSKALYGYAF.

This clonotype was detected ten times or more. This rearrangement joins TRBV4-1 to TRBJ2-7; D remains ambiguous. The CDR3 sequence is 12 residues long. Germline V gives CDR1 MGHRA, CDR2 YSYEKL. V lost 4 bases, J lost 6 bases, and 10 bases lay in between. The CDR3 is CASSPDWGEQYF. DNA for the CDR3: TGCGCCAGCAGCCCAGACTGGGGCGAGCAGTACTTC.